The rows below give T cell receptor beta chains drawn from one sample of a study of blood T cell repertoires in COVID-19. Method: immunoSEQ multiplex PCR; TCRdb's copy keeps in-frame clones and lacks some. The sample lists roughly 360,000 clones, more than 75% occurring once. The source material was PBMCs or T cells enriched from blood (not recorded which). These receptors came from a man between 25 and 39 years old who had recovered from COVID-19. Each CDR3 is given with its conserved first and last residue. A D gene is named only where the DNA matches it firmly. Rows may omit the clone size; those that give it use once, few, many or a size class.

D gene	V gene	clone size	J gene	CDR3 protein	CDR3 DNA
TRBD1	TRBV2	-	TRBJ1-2	CASGTTGALGYGYTF	TGTGCCAGCGGAACTACAGGGGCTCTCGGCTATGGCTACACCTTC
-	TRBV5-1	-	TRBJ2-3	CASVRRGGSTDTQYF	TGCGCCAGCGTGCGGAGAGGCGGGAGCACAGATACGCAGTATTTT
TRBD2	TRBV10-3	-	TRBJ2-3	CATRLAGGRDTQYF	TGTGCCACACGACTAGCGGGGGGCCGGGATACGCAGTATTTT
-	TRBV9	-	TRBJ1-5	CASSVRSNQPQHF	TGTGCCAGCAGCGTCCGGAGCAATCAGCCCCAGCATTTT
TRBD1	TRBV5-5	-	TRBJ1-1	CASSTPGGWAEAFF	TGTGCCAGCAGCACACCAGGGGGCTGGGCTGAAGCTTTCTTT
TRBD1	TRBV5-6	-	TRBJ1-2	CASSIGQENYGYTF	TGTGCCAGCAGCATAGGACAGGAGAACTATGGCTACACCTTC
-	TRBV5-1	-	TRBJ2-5	CASSLGGLAPGETQYF	TGCGCCAGCAGCTTAGGCGGTTTGGCTCCGGGGGAGACCCAGTACTTC
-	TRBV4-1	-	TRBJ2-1	CASSHPLARRAGYEQFF	TGCGCCAGCAGCCATCCCCTCGCGAGGCGGGCTGGGTATGAGCAGTTCTTC
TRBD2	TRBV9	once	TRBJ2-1	CASSGTSGAGNEQFF	TGTGCCAGCAGCGGGACTAGCGGGGCTGGGAATGAGCAGTTCTTC
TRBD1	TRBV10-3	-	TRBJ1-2	CAISDRVEDGYTF	TGTGCCATCTCGGACAGGGTGGAGGATGGCTACACCTTC
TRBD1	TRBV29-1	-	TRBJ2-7	CSAGTVLEQYF	TGCAGCGCGGGGACAGTCCTCGAGCAGTACTTC
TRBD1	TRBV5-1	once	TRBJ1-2	CASSPDRSYGYTF	TGCGCCAGCAGCCCGGACAGGAGTTATGGCTACACCTTC
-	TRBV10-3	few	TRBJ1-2	CAISEGRGANYGYTF	TGTGCCATCAGTGAGGGCCGCGGCGCTAACTATGGCTACACCTTC
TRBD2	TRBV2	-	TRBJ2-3	CASSDAGLGGTDTQYF	TGTGCCAGCAGTGACGCGGGACTAGGCGGCACAGATACGCAGTATTTT
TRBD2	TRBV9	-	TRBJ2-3	CASSLAGGSTDTQYF	TGTGCCAGCAGCCTAGCGGGGGGAAGCACAGATACGCAGTATTTT
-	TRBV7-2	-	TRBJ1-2	CASSSGAGRYGYTF	TGTGCCAGCAGCTCAGGGGCAGGCCGCTATGGCTACACCTTC
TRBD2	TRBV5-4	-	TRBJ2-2	CASSLAGGGGASGELFF	TGTGCCAGCAGCTTGGCAGGCGGCGGGGGGGCTTCCGGGGAGCTGTTTTTT
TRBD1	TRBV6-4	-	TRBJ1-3	CASSRGTAQGNTIYF	TGTGCCAGCAGTAGGGGGACAGCTCAAGGAAACACCATATATTTT
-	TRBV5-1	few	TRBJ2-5	CASSYTEPQETQYF	TGCGCCAGCAGCTATACAGAACCCCAAGAGACCCAGTACTTC
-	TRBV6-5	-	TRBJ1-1	CASSSKQRNTEAFF	TGTGCCAGCAGTTCCAAACAGAGAAACACTGAAGCTTTCTTT
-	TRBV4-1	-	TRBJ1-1	CASSQEGNRDMNTEAFF	TGCGCCAGCAGCCAAGAAGGGAACAGGGACATGAACACTGAAGCTTTCTTT
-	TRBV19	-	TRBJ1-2	CASRKGGAYGYTF	TGTGCCAGTAGGAAGGGAGGGGCGTATGGCTACACCTTC
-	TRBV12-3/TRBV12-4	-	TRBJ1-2	CASSPGLLHGYTF	TGTGCCAGCAGCCCTGGACTGCTTCATGGCTACACCTTC
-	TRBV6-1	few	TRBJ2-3	CASSEGTEDTQYF	TGTGCCAGCAGTGAAGGGACAGAAGATACGCAGTATTTT
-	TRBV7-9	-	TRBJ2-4	CASSMGPPAKNIQYF	TGTGCCAGCAGCATGGGCCCCCCAGCCAAAAACATTCAGTACTTC
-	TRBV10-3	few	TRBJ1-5	CAISEETGSNQPQHF	TGTGCCATCAGTGAGGAAACAGGGAGCAATCAGCCCCAGCATTTT
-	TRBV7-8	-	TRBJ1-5	CASSLEGDKLNQPQHF	TGTGCCAGCAGCTTAGAGGGGGACAAGTTAAATCAGCCCCAGCATTTT
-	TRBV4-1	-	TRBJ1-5	CASSQDWRGLEPQHF	TGCGCCAGCAGCCAAGATTGGCGGGGGCTCGAACCCCAGCATTTT
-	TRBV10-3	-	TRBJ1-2	CAISHGRGLTIYGYTF	TGTGCCATCAGCCACGGCCGGGGTCTGACCATCTATGGCTACACCTTC
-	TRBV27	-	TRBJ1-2	CASSSEHREGYTF	TGTGCCAGCAGTTCCGAACACAGGGAAGGCTACACCTTC
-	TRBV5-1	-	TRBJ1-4	CASSLFPQGRTNEKLFF	TGCGCCAGCAGCTTGTTCCCCCAGGGGAGAACTAATGAAAAACTGTTTTTT
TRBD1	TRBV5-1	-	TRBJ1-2	CASGGQGDNYGYTF	TGCGCCAGCGGTGGACAGGGGGATAACTATGGCTACACCTTC
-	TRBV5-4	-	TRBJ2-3	CASSLILLSNTDTQYF	TGTGCCAGCAGCTTGATCCTACTAAGTAATACAGATACGCAGTATTTT
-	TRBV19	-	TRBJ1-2	CASSISYSFLYGYTF	TGTGCCAGTAGTATCTCTTACAGCTTTCTCTATGGCTACACCTTC
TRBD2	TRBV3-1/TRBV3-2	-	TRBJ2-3	CASSQTLGLAGAKRTDTQYF	TGTGCCAGCAGTCAAACGCTTGGACTAGCGGGGGCCAAGCGCACAGATACGCAGTATTTT
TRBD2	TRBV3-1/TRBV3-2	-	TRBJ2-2	CASTSSGTPHGELFF	TGTGCCAGCACCTCTAGCGGGACCCCCCACGGGGAGCTGTTTTTT
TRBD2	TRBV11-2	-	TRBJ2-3	CASSLVLGGGAQGTQYF	TGTGCCAGCAGCTTAGTGCTGGGCGGGGGGGCCCAGGGGACGCAGTATTTT
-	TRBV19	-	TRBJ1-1	CASSIGGWSEAFF	TGTGCCAGTAGTATCGGAGGCTGGTCTGAAGCTTTCTTT
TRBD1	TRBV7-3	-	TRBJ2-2	CASSTSGGAGTGELFF	TGTGCCAGCAGCACATCAGGGGGCGCGGGGACCGGGGAGCTGTTTTTT
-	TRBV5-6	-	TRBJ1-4	CASSSLRGNEKLFF	TGTGCCAGCAGCTCACTAAGGGGTAATGAAAAACTGTTTTTT
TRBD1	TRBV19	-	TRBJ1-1	CASSIPLTGLTEAFF	TGTGCCAGTAGTATACCCCTGACAGGGCTCACTGAAGCTTTCTTT
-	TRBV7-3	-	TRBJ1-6	CASSLQTGNSPLHF	TGTGCCAGCAGCCTTCAGACAGGTAATTCACCCCTCCACTTT
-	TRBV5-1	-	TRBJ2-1	CASSLVGIGNEQFF	TGCGCCAGCAGCTTGGTCGGGATTGGCAATGAGCAGTTCTTC
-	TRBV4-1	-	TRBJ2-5	CASSQGQLQETQYF	TGCGCCAGCAGCCAAGGACAGTTACAAGAGACCCAGTACTTC
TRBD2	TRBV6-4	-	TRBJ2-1	CASSAQGLAGGNEQFF	TGTGCCAGCAGTGCCCAGGGGTTAGCGGGGGGTAATGAGCAGTTCTTC
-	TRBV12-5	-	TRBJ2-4	CASGSPRGAKNIQYF	TGTGCTAGTGGTTCCCCCCGGGGAGCCAAAAACATTCAGTACTTC
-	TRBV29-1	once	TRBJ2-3	CSVAPGQIEADTQYF	TGCAGCGTCGCACCGGGACAAATAGAAGCAGATACGCAGTATTTT
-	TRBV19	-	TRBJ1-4	CASTTGHRNNEKLFF	TGTGCCAGTACTACTGGACATCGGAATAATGAAAAACTGTTTTTT
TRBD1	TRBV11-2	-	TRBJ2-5	CASSFSGTGKETQYF	TGTGCCAGCAGCTTCTCCGGGACAGGGAAAGAGACCCAGTACTTC
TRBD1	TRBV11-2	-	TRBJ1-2	CASSNRQGDGYTF	TGTGCCAGCAGCAACCGACAGGGGGATGGCTACACCTTC
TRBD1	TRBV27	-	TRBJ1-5	CASSPRTGSGNQPQHF	TGTGCCAGCAGCCCACGGACAGGGTCTGGCAATCAGCCCCAGCATTTT
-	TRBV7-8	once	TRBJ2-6	CASSFDGLAAGANVLTF	TGTGCCAGCAGCTTCGACGGCCTCGCGGCCGGGGCCAACGTCCTGACTTTC
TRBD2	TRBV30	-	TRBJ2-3	CAWGSGGPTDTQYF	TGTGCCTGGGGTTCGGGGGGGCCGACAGATACGCAGTATTTT
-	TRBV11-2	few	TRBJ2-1	CASSLGGQLNEQFF	TGTGCCAGCAGCTTAGGAGGGCAGCTCAATGAGCAGTTCTTC